The present TCR beta chain was sequenced within a study of T cells in localized non-small cell lung cancer. Study-level points and caveats: Appearing in adjacent lung were a median roughly 60 of the top 100 tumor clones. The study sequenced only one region of the tumor. As a result, intratumor heterogeneity could not be excluded and remains possible.

As to this clone: Its antigen remains unidentified.

CDR1 is MNHEY, CDR2 SVGAGI, per germline. This CDR3 contains 14 residues. Trimming removed 6 bases from V and 4 bases from J; junction bases left unmatched: 4. Sequencing was performed with immunoSEQ multiplex PCR; in TCRdb, only in-frame clones are kept and a portion is missing. The table records over 30,000 clones, approximately 84% of them present only once. This clonotype originated in a male donor aged 60 or older with stage III lung adenocarcinoma. The V gene is TRBV6-5, the J gene TRBJ1-5; TRBD1 agrees at 9 bases. The sample was peripheral blood, taken before any cancer treatment. CDR3 residues: CASSLGTGNQPQHF. DNA for the CDR3: TGTGCCAGCAGCCTGGGGACAGGGAATCAGCCCCAGCATTTT.